This TCR beta chain was captured by sequencing in a study of beta chain features in type 1 diabetes listed by TCRdb under 2018. For the wider study: Mean age, gender distribution, total cell number and subset yield were not different between patients and healthy donors. A total of 100 million to 140 million sorted cells were examined across all samples, and the number of cells per subset was strongly correlated with RNA yield. In the study, recently diagnosed type 1 diabetes patients and matched healthy donors were compared on the TCRB repertoires of their sorted circulating CD4+ T cell subsets. Whereas all 28 donors provided naive and central memory subsets, regulatory and stem cell-like memory subsets were isolated from just 8 patients and about 8 healthy donors.

From each donor, a single peripheral blood sample of about 110 mL on average was drawn into heparinised tubes. Using a panel that included CD45RO, CCR7, CD25, CD127, CD95 and CD27, naive, central memory, regulatory and stem cell-like memory CD4+ T cells were sorted on a BD FACSAria II. Purity was above 95% for every sorted population. Right away, PBMCs were isolated by Lymphoprep density gradient centrifugation and were stained directly, with no culture step. So that batch effects would be minimized, each experiment stained and sorted samples in pairs, pairing one healthy donor with one patient. Between the V and J ends, shortened by 1 base and 4 bases respectively, the junction contains 10 bases. In the germline V gene (reference sequence), CDR1 corresponds to GTSNPN and CDR2 to SVGIG. There are 13 amino acids in the CDR3, from cysteine to phenylalanine inclusive. CDR3 DNA only is kept here, 39 bases in frame from base 1.

The entire isolated RNA was reverse transcribed using the High Capacity cDNA Reverse Transcription Kit, and thus expressed TCRB transcripts were sequenced. Deep immunoSEQ sequencing was applied to naive, central memory and regulatory T cell samples, giving an average of about 3.4 million total reads per sample. Sorted cells were lysed in RLT buffer, and RNA was extracted using DNase-treated RNeasy Micro or Mini kits according to cell number. Each cell subset was processed separately to prevent cross-contamination, with patient and healthy donor samples processed together. The immunoSEQ multiplex PCR was used to amplify TCRB sequences from cDNA, generating 87-bp fragments that spanned the CDR3 region. Sequencing of the amplicons was done on the Illumina HiSeq platform. For the original study's pipeline: PCR bias was corrected computationally using synthetic template baselines, and reads within Hamming distance 2 were collapsed, with unmergeable singletons discarded. Reads were aligned to IMGT to assign V, D and J genes, CDR3 length, and insertions or deletions at six rearrangement sites. Within each subset, clonotype counts were normalized to sorted cell number, and only after that were true diversity and Gini coefficients computed with the tcR R package. The overlap coefficient, calculated on TCRB nucleotide sequences, was used to measure repertoire sharing. Out-of-frame TCRB sequences from naive cells were analyzed as a proxy for the pre-selection repertoire. TCRdb holds this immuneACCESS table with in-frame rearrangements only. Some clones are missing; in checked studies, unresolved V genes explain under half, and the rest has no known cause. D and trimming were read from the DNA, whereas the V and J calls and clone size are those reported in that table. The sample records just over 450,000 clones, approximately 30% of which are singletons. Of the sample, around 0.065% is held by the ten largest clones.

In the case of this clone: What this receptor recognizes is not known. There are no base qualities to consult, and no much larger clone falls within one base.

Study-wide findings and limitations: Because small numbers of individuals were included in the HLA sub-analyses, any influence of HLA type on TCRB rearrangement was left unresolved. The naive, central memory and regulatory TCRB repertoires appeared to resemble one another more closely among patients than among healthy donors. Patients with type 1 diabetes made fewer insertions and deleted more nucleotides at VDJ recombination sites, implying thymic rearrangement abnormalities. Type 1 diabetes patients showed a moderate but significant shortening of TCRB CDR3 length in all four CD4+ subsets. Sequencing cDNA rather than genomic DNA could over-represent highly expressing activated cells, although activation and CD3 levels did not differ between groups. PCR may preferentially amplify shorter templates, but because patient and control samples were amplified and corrected together, any resulting skew would affect both groups equally.

The rearrangement combines TRBV30 with TRBJ1-2, with no confidently assigned D gene. The sequencing input was naive CD4+ T cells from blood. The cell subset or site label, as the study defines it: true naive CD4+ T cells. The sequence derives from a man aged 18 to 30 in good health. The DNA sequence reads TGTGCCTGGAGTGCCGCCTTGAGCTATGGCTACACCTTC. This yields the protein CAWSAALSYGYTF.